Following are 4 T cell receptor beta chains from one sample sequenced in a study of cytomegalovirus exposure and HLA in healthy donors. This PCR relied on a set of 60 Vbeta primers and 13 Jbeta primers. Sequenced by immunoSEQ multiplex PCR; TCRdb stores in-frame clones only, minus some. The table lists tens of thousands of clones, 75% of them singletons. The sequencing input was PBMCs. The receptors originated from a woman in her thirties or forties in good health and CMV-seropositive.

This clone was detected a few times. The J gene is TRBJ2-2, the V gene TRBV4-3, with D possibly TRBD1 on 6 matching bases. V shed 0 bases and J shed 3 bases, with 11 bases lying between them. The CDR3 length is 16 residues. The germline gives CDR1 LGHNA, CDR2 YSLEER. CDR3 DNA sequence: TGCGCCAGCAGCCAAGACTGGGCAGGGGACACCGGGGAGCTGTTTTTT. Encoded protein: CASSQDWAGDTGELFF.

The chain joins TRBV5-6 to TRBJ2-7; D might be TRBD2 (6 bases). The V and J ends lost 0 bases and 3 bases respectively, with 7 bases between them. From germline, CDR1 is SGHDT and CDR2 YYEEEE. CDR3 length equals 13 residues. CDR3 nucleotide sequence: TGTGCCAGCAGCTTGGGGGGGGACTACGAGCAGTACTTC. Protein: CASSLGGDYEQYF.

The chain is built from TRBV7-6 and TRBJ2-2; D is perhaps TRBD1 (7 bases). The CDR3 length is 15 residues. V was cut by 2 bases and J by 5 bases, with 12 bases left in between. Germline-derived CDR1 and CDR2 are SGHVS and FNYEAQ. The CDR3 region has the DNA TGTGCCAGCAGCTTAAGACAGGGAGGTACCGGGGAGCTGTTTTTT. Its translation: CASSLRQGGTGELFF.

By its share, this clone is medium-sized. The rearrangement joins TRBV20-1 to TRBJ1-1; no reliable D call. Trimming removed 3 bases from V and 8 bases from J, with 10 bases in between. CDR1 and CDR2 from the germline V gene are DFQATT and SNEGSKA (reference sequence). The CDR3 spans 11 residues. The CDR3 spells CSASATSEAFF. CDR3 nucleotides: TGCAGTGCTAGTGCCACATCGGAAGCTTTCTTT.